This TCR beta chain is drawn from a study of cytomegalovirus exposure and HLA in healthy donors. Whole-study results and caveats: A later analysis linked 15,000 to 20,000 TCR beta sequences to HLA alleles at 0.05 false discovery rate. Excluded were some V segments that proved indistinguishable, including TRBV6-2 and TRBV6-3. While the bulk of TCR sequences proved rare, some public TCRs turned up in many donors.

V was clipped by 2 bases and J by 3 bases; unmatched bases: 3. Germline V gene lookup returns CDR1 MGHRA and CDR2 YSYEKL. This CDR3 has 15 residues. Concerning this clone itself: Its antigen remains unidentified.

This PCR relied on a set of 60 Vbeta primers and 13 Jbeta primers. Clones were read by immunoSEQ multiplex PCR, and TCRdb kept only the in-frame ones, dropping some. The sample holds roughly 100,000 clones, about 69% seen once. The specimen was PBMCs. The chain uses TRBV4-1 and TRBJ2-5; 10 bases align to TRBD1. This receptor was identified in a middle-aged man in good health and CMV-seronegative. The CDR3 is CASSQPDRGEETQYF. DNA for the CDR3: TGCGCCAGCAGCCAACCGGACAGGGGGGAAGAGACCCAGTACTTC.